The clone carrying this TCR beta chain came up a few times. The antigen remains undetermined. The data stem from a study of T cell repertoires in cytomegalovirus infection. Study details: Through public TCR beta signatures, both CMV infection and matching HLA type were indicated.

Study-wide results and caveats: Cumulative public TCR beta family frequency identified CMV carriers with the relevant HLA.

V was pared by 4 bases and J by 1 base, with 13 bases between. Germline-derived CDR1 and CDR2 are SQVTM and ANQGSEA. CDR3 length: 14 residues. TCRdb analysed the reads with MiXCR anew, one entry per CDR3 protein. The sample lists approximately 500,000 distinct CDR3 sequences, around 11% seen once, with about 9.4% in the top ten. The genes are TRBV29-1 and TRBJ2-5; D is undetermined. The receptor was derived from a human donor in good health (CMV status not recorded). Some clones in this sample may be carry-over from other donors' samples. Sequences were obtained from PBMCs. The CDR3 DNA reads TGCAGCGTTGTTGGTTCCAGGATCCAAGAGACCCAGTACTTC. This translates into CSVVGSRIQETQYF.